One sample yielded the 22 T cell receptor beta chains listed below, sequenced in a study of OX40 agonist ivuxolimab in advanced cancers. Repertoires were generated with immunoSEQ multiplex PCR, while TCRdb's copy carries only in-frame clones and drops some. Among 55,000 to 80,000 clones listed, about 85% were seen once. This specimen consisted of CD4+ or CD8+ T cells sorted from blood, obtained in a trial of the OX40 agonist ivuxolimab. Every receptor here comes from an adult with an advanced solid tumor such as melanoma, head and neck, liver or kidney cancer.

V gene TRBV20-1 combines with J gene TRBJ2-7; perhaps TRBD1 as D (5 bases). V dropped 4 bases and J dropped 3 bases, with 7 bases sitting between them. There are 11 residues in the CDR3. Germline CDR1 DFQATT, CDR2 SNEGSKA (reference sequence). The CDR3 loop reads CSATTGYEQYF. CDR3 coding DNA: TGCAGTGCTACCACAGGCTACGAGCAGTACTTC.

The chain links TRBV5-4 to TRBJ2-5, with D perhaps matching TRBD1 (5 bases). CDR1 is SGHNT, CDR2 YYREEE, per germline (reference sequence). The CDR3 sequence is 14 residues long. The V and J ends lost 4 bases and 1 base respectively, with 11 bases between them. The CDR3 region has the DNA TGTGCCAGCAGCGGTGAGGACACCCAAGAGACCCAGTACTTC. Its protein product is CASSGEDTQETQYF.

The V gene is TRBV5-6, the J gene TRBJ2-1, with 7 bases identical to TRBD1. Germline V gene lookup returns CDR1 SGHDT and CDR2 YYEEEE. CDR3 length: 15 amino acids. With V trimmed by 2 bases and J by 0 bases, 2 bases remained unmatched. CDR3 nucleotides: TGTGCCAGCAGCTTACAGGGGAGCTCCTACAATGAGCAGTTCTTC. This codes for CASSLQGSSYNEQFF. Based on the CDR3 plus reference TRBV5-6 and TRBJ2-1, the full variable domain is DAGVTQSPTHLIKTRGQQVTLRCSPKSGHDTVSWYQQALGQGPQFIFQYYEEEERQRGNFPDRFSGHQFPNYSSELNVNALLLGDSALYLCASSLQGSSYNEQFFGPGTRLTVL.

This rearrangement joins TRBV28 to TRBJ2-7; no reliable D call. V was pared by 5 bases and J by 3 bases, with 11 bases between. The CDR3 length is 13 residues. Germline-derived CDR1 and CDR2 are MDHEN and SYDVKM. CDR3 sequence (DNA): TGTGCCAGCAGTCGAGGCGGCAACTACGAGCAGTACTTC. It codes for CASSRGGNYEQYF.

This chain connects TRBV30 to TRBJ2-2; TRBD2 aligns across 12 bases. The V gene end was trimmed by 6 bases and the J gene end by 3 bases; junction bases not matched to a gene: 2. This CDR3 comprises 14 residues. The germline gives CDR1 GTSNPN, CDR2 SVGIG (reference sequence). In DNA form, the CDR3 reads TGTGCCTGCAGACTAGCGGGAGACACCGGGGAGCTGTTTTTT. It is translated as CACRLAGDTGELFF.

The J gene is TRBJ2-1, the V gene TRBV9; D call uncertain. Between the trimmed V and J ends, which lost 2 bases and 0 bases, there was a span of 15 bases. CDR3 length: 17 residues. Germline CDR1 is SGDLS and CDR2 is YYNGEE. The CDR3 DNA reads TGTGCCAGCAGCGTTAGTGCCCTTACGAGCTCCTACAATGAGCAGTTCTTC. Its translation: CASSVSALTSSYNEQFF.

The chain uses TRBV5-4 and TRBJ2-5; a weak D match, TRBD1 (6 bases). From germline, CDR1 is SGHNT and CDR2 YYREEE (reference sequence). Trimming cost V 0 bases and J 2 bases, with 8 bases left between them. There are 14 residues in the CDR3. CDR3: CASSLAQGQETQYF. CDR3 nucleotide sequence: TGTGCCAGCAGCTTGGCTCAGGGGCAAGAGACCCAGTACTTC.

V usage is TRBV4-1 and J usage is TRBJ2-1; D remains unclear. The CDR3 is made up of 14 amino acids. Germline V gene lookup returns CDR1 MGHRA and CDR2 YSYEKL. Trimming cost V 1 base and J 3 bases, with 7 bases left between them. CDR3 loop: CASSQGSRYNEQFF. In DNA form, the CDR3 reads TGCGCCAGCAGCCAAGGCAGCCGCTACAATGAGCAGTTCTTC.

The chain is built from TRBV5-6 and TRBJ1-3, with D possibly being TRBD1 (6 bases). V shed 5 bases and J shed 3 bases, with 15 bases lying between them. The CDR3 length is 15 residues. Germline assignment: CDR1 SGHDT and CDR2 YYEEEE. The CDR3 coding sequence is TGTGCCAGCAGTTTAGCTAACAGGGATGGAAACACCATATATTTT. Its translation is CASSLANRDGNTIYF.

The rearrangement uses TRBV5-5 and TRBJ1-4, with D maybe TRBD1 (6 bases). Looked up from germline, CDR1 is SGHKS and CDR2 is YYEKEE (reference sequence). The CDR3 covers 13 residues. V was shortened by 3 bases and J by 5 bases, with 8 bases between the two germline ends. CDR3 region: CASSSGQNEKLFF. In DNA form, the CDR3 reads TGTGCCAGCAGCTCAGGACAGAATGAAAAACTGTTTTTT.

The chain joins TRBV11-1 to TRBJ1-1, with D perhaps TRBD1 (5 bases). Between the trimmed V and J ends, which lost 4 bases and 0 bases, there was a span of 9 bases. The CDR3 spans 14 residues. The germline CDR1 and CDR2 sequences are SGHAT and FQDESV (reference sequence). The CDR3 loop is CASSWGLLNTEAFF. In nucleotides, the CDR3 is TGTGCCAGCAGCTGGGGACTGCTGAACACTGAAGCTTTCTTT. Full variable domain (missing parts from reference TRBV11-1 and TRBJ1-1): EAEVAQSPRYKITEKSQAVAFWCDPISGHATLYWYRQILGQGPELLVQFQDESVVDDSQLPKDRFSAERLKGVDSTLKIQPAELGDSAMYLCASSWGLLNTEAFFGQGTRLTVV.

To note about this clone: Its ends do not fully match the called genes, so a read error is possible. The chain is built from TRBV7-7 and TRBJ2-2; D is unresolved. Germline V lookup: CDR1 SSHAT, CDR2 FNYEAQ (reference sequence). CDR3 length equals 15 residues. In DNA form, the CDR3 reads TGTGCTAGCAGCTCCACACCGTCCCAAGCCGGGGAGCTGTTTTTT. It codes for CASSSTPSQAGELFF.

J is TRBJ2-7 and V is TRBV19, with a tentative D call TRBD2 (7 bases). Trimming removed 10 bases at V and 0 bases at J, with 19 bases between. Germline V gene lookup returns CDR1 LNHDA and CDR2 SQIVND (reference sequence). This CDR3 spans 15 amino acids. CDR3 protein: CATSRKGEGSYEQYF. The CDR3, as DNA: TGTGCCACTTCTCGCAAGGGGGAGGGCTCCTACGAGCAGTACTTC.

The chain uses TRBV7-9 and TRBJ2-6; the D call may be TRBD1 or TRBD2 (5 bases each). The CDR3 is 17 residues long. Per germline, CDR1 SEHNR and CDR2 FQNEAQ (reference sequence). Trimming removed 3 bases from V and 4 bases from J, with 16 bases in between. CDR3: CASSLGTLGEGANVLTF. DNA of the CDR3: TGTGCCAGCAGCTTGGGTACGCTAGGGGAGGGGGCCAACGTCCTGACTTTC.

The chain links TRBV19 to TRBJ2-3; tentative D call: TRBD1 (6 bases). Germline loops: CDR1 LNHDA, CDR2 SQIVND (reference sequence). The CDR3 runs 16 residues. Trimming left V 0 bases short and J 4 bases short, with 14 bases between. The CDR3: CASSIDLGGLADTQYF. CDR3 DNA: TGTGCCAGTAGTATAGATCTTGGGGGCTTGGCAGATACGCAGTATTTT.

The rearrangement joins TRBV18 to TRBJ2-7; TRBD2 aligns across 7 bases. The V gene's germline CDR1 is KGHSH and CDR2 LQKENI. The CDR3 sequence is 15 residues long. The trim removed 6 bases at V and 2 bases at J, leaving 10 bases unmatched. CDR3 DNA sequence: TGTGCCAGCTCCTCCAACCCTAGCGGAACCTACGAGCAGTACTTC. Translated, it gives CASSSNPSGTYEQYF. Combining the CDR3 with reference TRBV18 and TRBJ2-7 gives the whole variable domain NAGVMQNPRHLVRRRGQEARLRCSPMKGHSHVYWYRQLPEEGLKFMVYLQKENIIDESGMPKERFSAEFPKEGPSILRIQQVVRGDSAAYFCASSSNPSGTYEQYFGPGTRLTVT.

The chain combines TRBV9 with TRBJ1-2; TRBD1 matches at 7 bases. The trim removed 6 bases at V and 2 bases at J, leaving 10 bases unmatched. The CDR3 totals 15 residues. CDR1 is SGDLS, CDR2 YYNGEE, per germline. In nucleotides, the CDR3 is TGTGCCAGCACCCAAGGGGCAGGGGGGAACTATGGCTACACCTTC. Translating gives CASTQGAGGNYGYTF.

The chain couples TRBV11-3 to TRBJ2-7; either TRBD1 or TRBD2 may supply D (5 bases each). Trimming left V 5 bases short and J 0 bases short, with 14 bases between. Germline lookup yields CDR1 SGHNT and CDR2 YENEEA. This CDR3 contains 15 residues. The CDR3 loop is CASSRDGRSSYEQYF. CDR3 sequence (DNA): TGTGCCAGCAGCCGGGACGGCCGGAGCTCCTACGAGCAGTACTTC.

This rearrangement joins TRBV27 to TRBJ2-1; 7 bases are shared with TRBD1. V shed 6 bases and J 5 bases; nucleotides not matched to a gene: 7. The CDR3 totals 14 residues. Germline values: CDR1 MNHEY, CDR2 SMNVEV (reference sequence). The CDR3 coding sequence is TGTGCCAGCAGCTCCAGGGGGAATGACAATGAGCAGTTCTTC. As protein: CASSSRGNDNEQFF.

The chain links TRBV5-5 to TRBJ1-2, with no clear D. Germline loops: CDR1 SGHKS, CDR2 YYEKEE (reference sequence). The CDR3 loop spans 14 amino acids. V lost 4 bases and J 2 bases, leaving 12 bases between the germline ends. CDR3 in DNA: TGTGCCAGCAGCCGCAGCGCGTCGAACTATGGCTACACCTTC. It is translated as CASSRSASNYGYTF.

The chain is built from TRBV2 and TRBJ2-7; a weak D match, TRBD1 (5 bases). Per germline, CDR1 SNHLY and CDR2 FYNNEI. V was pared by 5 bases and J by 2 bases, with 10 bases between. This CDR3 comprises 13 residues. Here the CDR3 reads CASSKGRAYEQYF. DNA for the CDR3: TGTGCCAGCAGTAAGGGGCGTGCCTACGAGCAGTACTTC.

The CDR3 nucleotides are TGTGCCAGCTCCCCAGGACTTAACACCGGGGAGCTGTTTTTT. This translates into CASSPGLNTGELFF. The genes are TRBV18 and TRBJ2-2, with D possibly being TRBD2 (5 bases). This CDR3 region has 14 residues. Trimming shortened V by 6 bases and J by 2 bases, and 10 bases separated the two germline ends. Germline CDR1 KGHSH, CDR2 LQKENI.